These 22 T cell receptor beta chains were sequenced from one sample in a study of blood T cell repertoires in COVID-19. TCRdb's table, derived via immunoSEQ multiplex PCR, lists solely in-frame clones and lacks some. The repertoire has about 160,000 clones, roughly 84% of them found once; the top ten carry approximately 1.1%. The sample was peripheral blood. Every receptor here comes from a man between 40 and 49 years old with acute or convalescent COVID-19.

CDR3: CATSDRDNSPLHF. The CDR3 bases are TGTGCCACCAGTGATCGGGATAATTCACCCCTCCACTTT. The J gene is TRBJ1-6, the V gene TRBV24-1; no definite D call. The CDR3 spans 13 residues. Germline assignment: CDR1 KGHDR and CDR2 SFDVKD. V was clipped by 3 bases and J by 5 bases, with 4 bases between them.

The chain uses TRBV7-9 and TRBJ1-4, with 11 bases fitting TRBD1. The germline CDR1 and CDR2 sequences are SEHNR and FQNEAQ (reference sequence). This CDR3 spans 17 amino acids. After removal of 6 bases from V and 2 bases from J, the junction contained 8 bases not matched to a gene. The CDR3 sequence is CASSSDRGPGTNEKLFF. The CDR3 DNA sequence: TGTGCCAGCAGTTCGGACAGGGGGCCGGGGACTAATGAAAAACTGTTTTTT. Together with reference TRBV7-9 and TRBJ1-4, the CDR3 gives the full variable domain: DTGVSQNPRHKITKRGQNVTFRCDPISEHNRLYWYRQTLGQGPEFLTYFQNEAQLEKSRLLSDRFSAERPKGSFSTLEIQRTEQGDSAMYLCASSSDRGPGTNEKLFFGSGTQLSVL.

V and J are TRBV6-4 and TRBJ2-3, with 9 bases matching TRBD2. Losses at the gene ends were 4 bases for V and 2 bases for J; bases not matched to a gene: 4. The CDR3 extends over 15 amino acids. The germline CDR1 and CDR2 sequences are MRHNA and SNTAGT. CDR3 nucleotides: TGTGCCAGCAGTGCCCTAGCGGGGTCCACAGATACGCAGTATTTT. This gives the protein CASSALAGSTDTQYF.

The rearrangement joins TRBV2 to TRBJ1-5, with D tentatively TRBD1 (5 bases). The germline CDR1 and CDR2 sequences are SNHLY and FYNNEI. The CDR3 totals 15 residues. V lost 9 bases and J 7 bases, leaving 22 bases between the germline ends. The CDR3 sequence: CASRNLGGEGQPQHF. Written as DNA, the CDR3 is TGTGCCAGTAGAAACCTGGGGGGGGAGGGGCAGCCCCAGCATTTT.

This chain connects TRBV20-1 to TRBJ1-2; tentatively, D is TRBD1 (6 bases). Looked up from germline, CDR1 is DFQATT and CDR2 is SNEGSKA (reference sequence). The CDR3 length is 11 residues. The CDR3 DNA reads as TGCAGCATACAGGGTCACAATGGCTACACCTTC. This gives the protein CSIQGHNGYTF.

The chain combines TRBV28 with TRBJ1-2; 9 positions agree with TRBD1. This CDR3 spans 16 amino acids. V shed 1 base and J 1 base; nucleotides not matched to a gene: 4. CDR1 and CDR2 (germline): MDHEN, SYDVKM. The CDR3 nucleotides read TGTGCCAGCAGTTTATTGGGACAGGGAGTTAACTATGGCTACACCTTC. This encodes CASSLLGQGVNYGYTF.

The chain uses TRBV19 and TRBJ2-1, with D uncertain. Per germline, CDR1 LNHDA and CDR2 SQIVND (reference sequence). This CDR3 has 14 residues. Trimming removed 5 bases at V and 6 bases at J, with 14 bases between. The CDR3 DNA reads TGTGCCAGTAGTGCCCGGGTGGTAGGCAATGAGCAGTTCTTC. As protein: CASSARVVGNEQFF.

The CDR3 DNA reads as TGTGCCTGGAGTGTCCCCCGGGACAGGGTGTCCGCCACGCAGTACTTC. Its protein is CAWSVPRDRVSATQYF. The J gene is TRBJ2-7, the V gene TRBV30; 9 bases match TRBD1. The CDR3 contains 16 residues. J lost 9 bases, V lost 0 bases, and 15 bases had no gene match. Germline V gene data show CDR1 as GTSNPN and CDR2 as SVGIG (reference sequence).

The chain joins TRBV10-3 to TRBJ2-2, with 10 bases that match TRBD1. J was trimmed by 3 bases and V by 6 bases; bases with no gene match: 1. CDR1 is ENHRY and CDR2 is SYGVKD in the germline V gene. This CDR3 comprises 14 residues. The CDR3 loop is CAIRDRGDTGELFF. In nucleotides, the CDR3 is TGTGCCATCAGGGACAGGGGGGACACCGGGGAGCTGTTTTTT.

CDR3 nucleotide sequence: TGCGCCAGCAGCCAAGAACAGGGGTCGGGAAACACCATATATTTT. Translating it yields CASSQEQGSGNTIYF. The chain employs TRBV4-3 and TRBJ1-3; 7 bases match TRBD1. The germline V gene encodes CDR1 LGHNA and CDR2 YSLEER. This CDR3 is 15 amino acids long. V lost 0 bases, J lost 4 bases, and 3 bases stayed unmatched.

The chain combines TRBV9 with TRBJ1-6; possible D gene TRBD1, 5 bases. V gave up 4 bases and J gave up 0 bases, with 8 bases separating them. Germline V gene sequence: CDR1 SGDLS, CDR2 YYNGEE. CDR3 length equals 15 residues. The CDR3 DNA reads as TGTGCCAGCAGCATAGACAGCTCCTATAATTCACCCCTCCACTTT. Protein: CASSIDSSYNSPLHF.

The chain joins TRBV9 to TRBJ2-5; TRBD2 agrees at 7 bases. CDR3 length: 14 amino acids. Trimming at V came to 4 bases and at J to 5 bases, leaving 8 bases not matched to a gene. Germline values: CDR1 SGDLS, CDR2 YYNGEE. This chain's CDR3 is CASSPTSVRETQYF. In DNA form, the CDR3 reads TGTGCCAGCAGCCCCACTAGCGTGCGGGAGACCCAGTACTTC.

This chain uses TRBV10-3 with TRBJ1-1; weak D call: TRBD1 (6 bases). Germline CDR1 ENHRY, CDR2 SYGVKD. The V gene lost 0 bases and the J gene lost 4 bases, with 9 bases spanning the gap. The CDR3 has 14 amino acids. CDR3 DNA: TGTGCCATCAGTGAGTCGAAAGGGGGCACTGAAGCTTTCTTT. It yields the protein CAISESKGGTEAFF.

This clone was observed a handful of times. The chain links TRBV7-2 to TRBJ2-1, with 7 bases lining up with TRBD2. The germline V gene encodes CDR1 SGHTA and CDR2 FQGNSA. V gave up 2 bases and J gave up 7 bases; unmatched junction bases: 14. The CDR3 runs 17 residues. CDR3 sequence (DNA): TGTGCCAGCAGCTTATCTGTACGGGGGACTACAAGAAATGAGCAGTTCTTC. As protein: CASSLSVRGTTRNEQFF.

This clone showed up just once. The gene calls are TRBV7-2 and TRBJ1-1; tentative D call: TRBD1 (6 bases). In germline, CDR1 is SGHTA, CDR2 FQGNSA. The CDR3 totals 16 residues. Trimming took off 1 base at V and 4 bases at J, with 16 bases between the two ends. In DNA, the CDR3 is TGTGCCAGCAGCTTAGTGGGCAGGGGTAAAAGCACTGAAGCTTTCTTT. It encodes CASSLVGRGKSTEAFF.

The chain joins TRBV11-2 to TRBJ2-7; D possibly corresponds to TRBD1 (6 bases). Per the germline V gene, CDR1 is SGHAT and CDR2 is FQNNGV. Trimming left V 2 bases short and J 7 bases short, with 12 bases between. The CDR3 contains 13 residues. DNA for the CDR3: TGTGCCAGCAGCTTAACAGGGCCGGGGGAGCAGTACTTC. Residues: CASSLTGPGEQYF.

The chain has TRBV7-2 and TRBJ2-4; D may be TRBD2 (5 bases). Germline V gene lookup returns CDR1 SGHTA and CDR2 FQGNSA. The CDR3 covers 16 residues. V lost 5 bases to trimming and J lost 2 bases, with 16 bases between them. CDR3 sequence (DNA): TGTGCCAGCAGCCGGGATAGCGCCAAATCCAAAAACATTCAGTACTTC. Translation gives CASSRDSAKSKNIQYF. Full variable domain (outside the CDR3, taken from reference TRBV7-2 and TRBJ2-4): GAGVSQSPSNKVTEKGKDVELRCDPISGHTALYWYRQSLGQGLEFLIYFQGNSAPDKSGLPSDRFSAERTGGSVSTLTIQRTQQEDSAVYLCASSRDSAKSKNIQYFGAGTRLSVL.

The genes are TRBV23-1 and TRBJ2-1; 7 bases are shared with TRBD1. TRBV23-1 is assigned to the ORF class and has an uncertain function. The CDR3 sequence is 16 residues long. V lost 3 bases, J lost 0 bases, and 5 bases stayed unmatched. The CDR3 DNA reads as TGCGCCAGCAGTCAGGACAGGTTGAGCTCCTACAATGAGCAGTTCTTC. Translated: CASSQDRLSSYNEQFF.

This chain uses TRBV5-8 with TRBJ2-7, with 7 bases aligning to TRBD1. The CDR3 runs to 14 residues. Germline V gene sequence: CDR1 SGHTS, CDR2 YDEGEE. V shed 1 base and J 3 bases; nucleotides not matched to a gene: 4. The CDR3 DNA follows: TGTGCCAGCAGCTTGCCAGGGGGAAGCTACGAGCAGTACTTC. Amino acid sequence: CASSLPGGSYEQYF. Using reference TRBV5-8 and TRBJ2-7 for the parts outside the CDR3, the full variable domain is EAGVTQSPTHLIKTRGQQATLRCSPISGHTSVYWYQQALGLGLQFLLWYDEGEERNRGNFPPRFSGRQFPNYSSELNVNALELEDSALYLCASSLPGGSYEQYFGPGTRLTVT.

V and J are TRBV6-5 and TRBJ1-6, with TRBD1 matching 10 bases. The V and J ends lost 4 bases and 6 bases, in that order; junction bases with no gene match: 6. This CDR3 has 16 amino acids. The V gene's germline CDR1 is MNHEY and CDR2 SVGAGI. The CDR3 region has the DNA TGTGCCAGCAGTTCGACGGGACAGGGGTTTAATTCACCCCTCCACTTT. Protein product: CASSSTGQGFNSPLHF.

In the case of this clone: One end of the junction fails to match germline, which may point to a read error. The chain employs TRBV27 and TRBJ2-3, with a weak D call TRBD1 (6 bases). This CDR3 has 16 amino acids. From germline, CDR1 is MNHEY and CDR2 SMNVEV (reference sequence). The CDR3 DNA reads TGTGCCAGCAGATATTCAGGGGCCCACAGCACAGATATGCAGTATTTT. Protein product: CASRYSGAHSTDMQYF.

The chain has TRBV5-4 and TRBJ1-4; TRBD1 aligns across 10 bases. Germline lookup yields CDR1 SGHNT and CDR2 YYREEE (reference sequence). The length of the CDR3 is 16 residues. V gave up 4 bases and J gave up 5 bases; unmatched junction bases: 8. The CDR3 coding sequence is TGTGCCAGCAGCCCGAGGTCGGGACAGGGGAATGAAAAACTGTTTTTT. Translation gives CASSPRSGQGNEKLFF.